A single sample gave rise to the 13 T cell receptor beta chains below, sequenced in a study of neoadjuvant anti-PD-1 for oral cavity cancer. Profiled with immunoSEQ multiplex PCR; TCRdb holds only in-frame clones, not every one. The table shows 80,000 to 95,000 clones, with approximately 80% occurring only once. Sequenced here: PBMCs, sampled before nivolumab (anti-PD-1) treatment. These receptors were taken from a person between 40 and 80 years old with oral cavity squamous cell carcinoma.

CDR3 protein: CASSQAGGPYEQYF. The CDR3 DNA sequence: TGTGCCAGCAGCCAAGCGGGGGGCCCCTACGAGCAGTACTTC. V is TRBV7-8 and J is TRBJ2-7; 9 bases line up with TRBD2. CDR3 size: 14 residues. Germline CDR1 is SGHVS and CDR2 is FQNEAQ. Trimming at V came to 5 bases and at J to 2 bases, leaving 4 bases not matched to a gene.

This clone was seen a handful of times. The J gene is TRBJ2-5, the V gene TRBV4-1; the match to TRBD2 covers 14 bases. Germline trimming cut 7 bases from V and 5 bases from J; bases unmatched to any gene: 6. The germline gives CDR1 MGHRA, CDR2 YSYEKL. The CDR3 is 15 amino acids. Here the CDR3 reads CASNRGLAGDETQYF. In DNA form, the CDR3 reads TGCGCCAGCAACCGGGGACTAGCGGGAGATGAGACCCAGTACTTC.

The chain uses TRBV6-5 and TRBJ2-7; D not resolved. The CDR3 length is 12 residues. Trimming left V 5 bases short and J 3 bases short, with 8 bases between. Germline lookup yields CDR1 MNHEY and CDR2 SVGAGI. CDR3 protein: CASSELGYEQYF. DNA of the CDR3: TGTGCCAGCAGTGAACTGGGCTACGAGCAGTACTTC.

The V call is TRBV5-1, the J call TRBJ2-5; 9 bases map to TRBD2. In germline, CDR1 is SGHRS, CDR2 YFSETQ. V shed 4 bases and J 5 bases; nucleotides not matched to a gene: 6. The length of the CDR3 is 14 residues. The CDR3 loop is CASSGTSGRETQYF. The CDR3 coding sequence is TGCGCCAGCAGCGGAACCAGCGGGAGGGAGACCCAGTACTTC.

This clone has more than one count but fewer than ten. V usage is TRBV5-1 and J usage is TRBJ1-1; 8 nucleotides align to TRBD1. Germline loops: CDR1 SGHRS, CDR2 YFSETQ. CDR3 length: 15 amino acids. Unmatched junction bases numbered 9, after V lost 4 bases and J lost 4 bases. This chain's CDR3 is CASSTAGGRGTEAFF. The CDR3 region has the DNA TGCGCCAGCAGCACCGCAGGGGGCAGGGGCACTGAAGCTTTCTTT.

This chain connects TRBV6-6 to TRBJ2-2; D is ambiguous. The length of the CDR3 is 13 residues. Germline V gene data show CDR1 as MNHNY and CDR2 as SVGAGI (reference sequence). Trimming removed 3 bases from V and 3 bases from J, with 5 bases in between. CDR3: CASSYRDTGELFF. For the CDR3, the DNA is TGTGCCAGCAGTTATAGGGACACCGGGGAGCTGTTTTTT.

The chain uses TRBV11-2 and TRBJ2-7, with 10 nucleotides matching TRBD2. CDR1 and CDR2 (germline): SGHAT, FQNNGV. The CDR3 sequence is 15 residues long. V was pared by 1 base and J by 4 bases, with 4 bases of the junction left unmatched. The CDR3 DNA follows: TGTGCCAGCAGCTTAGGGGCACTAGCGGGATACGAGCAGTACTTC. Protein sequence: CASSLGALAGYEQYF.

The chain carries TRBV7-8 and TRBJ2-7, with 8 bases fitting TRBD1. Trimming cost V 5 bases and J 7 bases; bases outside gene matches: 16. This CDR3 is built from 16 residues. The germline gives CDR1 SGHVS, CDR2 FQNEAQ. CDR3 bases: TGTGCCAGCAGCCAGCTGAGCGGCCAGGGGGCAGGAGAGCAGTACTTC. This translates into CASSQLSGQGAGEQYF.

The J gene is TRBJ2-1, the V gene TRBV6-1; D unclear. Per germline, CDR1 MNHNS and CDR2 SASEGT. The CDR3 contains 17 residues. The germline V and J ends were trimmed by 4 bases and 0 bases, with 16 bases remaining between them. This CDR3 reads CASSGTFSSDSYNEQFF. The CDR3, as DNA: TGTGCCAGCAGTGGTACCTTTAGCTCCGACTCCTACAATGAGCAGTTCTTC.

On this clone itself: The junction departs from germline at one end; a sequencing error may be responsible. The chain has TRBV5-1 and TRBJ2-6; possibly TRBD1 or TRBD2 for D (5 bases each). Germline CDR1 reads SGHRS; CDR2 reads YFSETQ. The CDR3 consists of 17 residues. In DNA form, the CDR3 reads TGCGCCAGCAGATTGGGACCTTCTCCCTCTGGGGCCAACGTCCTGACTTTC. Amino acids: CASRLGPSPSGANVLTF.

This clone has just one count. V is TRBV5-5 and J is TRBJ1-2; D is unresolved. The germline V gene encodes CDR1 SGHKS and CDR2 YYEKEE (reference sequence). The germline V and J ends were trimmed by 4 bases and 2 bases, with 12 bases remaining between them. CDR3 length: 14 residues. The CDR3 spells CASSGRTGNYGYTF. The CDR3 DNA is TGTGCCAGCAGCGGACGGACTGGGAACTATGGCTACACCTTC.

The chain combines TRBV7-8 with TRBJ1-4; D is unclear. The germline V and J ends were trimmed by 3 bases and 7 bases, with 12 bases remaining between them. Germline lookup yields CDR1 SGHVS and CDR2 FQNEAQ. There are 14 residues in the CDR3. In DNA, the CDR3 is TGTGCCAGCAGCTTCTCGGCGAGGAGTGAAAAACTGTTTTTT. This encodes CASSFSARSEKLFF. Looking up the rest from reference TRBV7-8 and TRBJ1-4 gives the full variable domain: GAGVSQSPRYKVAKRGQDVALRCDPISGHVSLFWYQQALGQGPEFLTYFQNEAQLDKSGLPSDRFFAERPEGSVSTLKIQRTQQEDSAVYLCASSFSARSEKLFFGSGTQLSVL.

The chain recombines TRBV7-2 with TRBJ2-5; D ambiguous. This CDR3 is 15 amino acids long. Germline values: CDR1 SGHTA, CDR2 FQGNSA. V lost 4 bases to trimming and J lost 0 bases, with 12 bases between them. This chain's CDR3 is CASSSSMRHQETQYF. CDR3 coding DNA: TGTGCCAGCAGCTCCTCTATGCGGCACCAAGAGACCCAGTACTTC.